These 14 T cell receptor beta chains originate from one sample sequenced in a study of T cell changes during pregnancy in multiple sclerosis. Sequencing used immunoSEQ multiplex PCR; TCRdb keeps in-frame clones, though not all of them. The sample contains approximately 70,000 clones, 92% of which appear only once. The sequencing here drew on peripheral blood, taken in the second trimester of pregnancy. Receptors originate from a female donor with multiple sclerosis, enrolled in a pregnancy study.

The rearrangement links TRBV11-3 to TRBJ1-2; TRBD1 aligns across 8 bases. J lost 7 bases, V lost 5 bases, and 9 bases had no gene match. CDR3 length: 14 amino acids. Germline-derived CDR1 and CDR2 are SGHNT and YENEEA. CDR3 region: CASSRQGQQGGYTF. DNA for the CDR3: TGTGCCAGCAGCCGACAGGGGCAACAAGGTGGCTACACCTTC.

The chain combines TRBV10-3 with TRBJ2-4; 9 bases are a match to TRBD2. The CDR3 has 16 residues. Germline CDR1 and CDR2: ENHRY and SYGVKD. Trimming removed 5 bases from V and 0 bases from J; junction bases left unmatched: 5. CDR3 sequence: CAISPLAGSAKNIQYF. CDR3 nucleotide sequence: TGTGCCATCAGTCCCCTAGCGGGATCAGCCAAAAACATTCAGTACTTC.

This clone came up once. V usage is TRBV9 and J usage is TRBJ2-5, with D tentatively TRBD1 (6 bases). The CDR3 consists of 17 residues. V lost 2 bases to trimming and J lost 2 bases, with 19 bases between them. The V gene's germline CDR1 is SGDLS and CDR2 YYNGEE. The chain's CDR3 is CASSVAIGQTGQETQYF. The DNA of the CDR3 is TGTGCCAGCAGCGTCGCGATTGGACAGACGGGACAAGAGACCCAGTACTTC.

This sequence joins TRBV9 and TRBJ1-1; D possibly corresponds to TRBD1 (5 bases). The V end was cut by 4 bases, the J end by 5 bases, with 12 bases between. The CDR3 loop spans 13 amino acids. From germline, CDR1 is SGDLS and CDR2 YYNGEE. CDR3 protein: CASSTSRDTEAFF. The CDR3 DNA is TGTGCCAGCAGCACAAGCAGGGATACTGAAGCTTTCTTT.

V is TRBV5-4 and J is TRBJ1-4, with TRBD1 identical over 11 bases. The junction had 3 bases not matched to a gene; V was cut back by 4 bases and J by 7 bases. CDR3 length: 14 residues. From germline, CDR1 is SGHNT and CDR2 YYREEE (reference sequence). The CDR3 coding sequence is TGTGCCAGCAGCAGGGACAGGGGGTTTGAAAAACTGTTTTTT. This sequence encodes CASSRDRGFEKLFF.

The chain recombines TRBV9 with TRBJ1-5; 9 bases are shared with TRBD1. The CDR3 loop spans 19 amino acids. Germline-derived CDR1 and CDR2 are SGDLS and YYNGEE. The junction had 14 bases not matched to a gene; V was cut back by 4 bases and J by 0 bases. The CDR3, as DNA: TGTGCCAGCAGCCCACACCCGGGACAGGGAACTTATAGCAATCAGCCCCAGCATTTT. This codes for CASSPHPGQGTYSNQPQHF.

This clone has more than one count but fewer than ten. V gene TRBV9 combines with J gene TRBJ2-2; D is uncertain. From germline, CDR1 is SGDLS and CDR2 YYNGEE. The CDR3 loop spans 16 amino acids. The V gene lost 4 bases and the J gene lost 1 base, with 14 bases spanning the gap. The CDR3 protein is CASSPSVGGNTGELFF. CDR3 sequence (DNA): TGTGCCAGCAGCCCATCTGTCGGCGGGAACACCGGGGAGCTGTTTTTT.

This rearrangement joins TRBV19 to TRBJ1-6, with no clear D. The germline CDR1 and CDR2 sequences are LNHDA and SQIVND (reference sequence). The CDR3 is 13 amino acids. The V end lost 1 base, the J end lost 9 bases, and 7 bases lay between the germline ends. This CDR3 is CASSIAGISPLHF. The DNA of the CDR3 is TGTGCCAGTAGTATAGCGGGGATTTCACCCCTCCACTTT.

In this sample, this clone turned up once. This rearrangement joins TRBV5-6 to TRBJ2-7, with TRBD2 matching 11 bases. V gave up 4 bases and J gave up 7 bases; unmatched junction bases: 13. This CDR3 is built from 16 residues. Germline CDR1 and CDR2: SGHDT and YYEEEE. The DNA of the CDR3 is TGTGCCAGCAGCCGACGACTAGCGGGGCCAAATAGGGAGCAGTACTTC. Amino acid sequence: CASSRRLAGPNREQYF.

The chain carries TRBV18 and TRBJ2-5, with D perhaps matching TRBD1 (5 bases). Trimming took 0 bases from V and 3 from J, leaving 8 bases between them. CDR1 and CDR2 (germline): KGHSH, LQKENI. CDR3 length equals 14 residues. The CDR3 DNA reads as TGTGCCAGCTCACCACCAGGCAGGGAAGAGACCCAGTACTTC. It is translated as CASSPPGREETQYF.

J is TRBJ2-1 and V is TRBV30; 11 bases are shared with TRBD2. Trimming cost V 5 bases and J 2 bases; bases outside gene matches: 5. The CDR3 loop spans 15 amino acids. The V gene's germline CDR1 is GTSNPN and CDR2 SVGIG (reference sequence). In nucleotides, the CDR3 is TGTGCCTGGCGTAGCGGGGGGGGACCCTACAATGAGCAGTTCTTC. Protein sequence: CAWRSGGGPYNEQFF. The whole variable domain, remainder taken from reference TRBV30 and TRBJ2-1, is SQTIHQWPATLVQPVGSPLSLECTVEGTSNPNLYWYRQAAGRGLQLLFYSVGIGQISSEVPQNLSASRPQDRQFILSSKKLLLSDSGFYLCAWRSGGGPYNEQFFGPGTRLTVL.

The CDR3 here is CASSENEEGPSYGYTF. The CDR3 coding sequence is TGTGCCAGCAGTGAAAATGAGGAGGGCCCCTCTTATGGCTACACCTTC. The rearrangement links TRBV6-1 to TRBJ1-2; no definite D call. Trimming cost V 2 bases and J 5 bases, with 18 bases left between them. CDR3 length: 16 residues. CDR1 is MNHNS, CDR2 SASEGT, per germline.

This clone has only one observation. The chain recombines TRBV11-3 with TRBJ2-6; TRBD1 agrees at 8 bases. V trimming: 8 bases; J trimming: 2 bases; junction bases outside the gene matches: 5. The CDR3 runs 15 residues. CDR1 and CDR2 from the germline V gene are SGHNT and YENEEA. This chain's CDR3 is CASDETGAGANVLTF. CDR3 DNA: TGTGCCAGCGACGAGACAGGGGCTGGGGCCAACGTCCTGACTTTC.

This clone was observed a single time. This chain joins TRBV2 and TRBJ2-6; D not certain. V was clipped by 6 bases and J by 0 bases, with 9 bases between them. Germline V lookup: CDR1 SNHLY, CDR2 FYNNEI. The CDR3 is 15 amino acids. As DNA, the CDR3 is TGTGCCAGCAGAATCGAGAGCTCTGGGGCCAACGTCCTGACTTTC. Its translation: CASRIESSGANVLTF.